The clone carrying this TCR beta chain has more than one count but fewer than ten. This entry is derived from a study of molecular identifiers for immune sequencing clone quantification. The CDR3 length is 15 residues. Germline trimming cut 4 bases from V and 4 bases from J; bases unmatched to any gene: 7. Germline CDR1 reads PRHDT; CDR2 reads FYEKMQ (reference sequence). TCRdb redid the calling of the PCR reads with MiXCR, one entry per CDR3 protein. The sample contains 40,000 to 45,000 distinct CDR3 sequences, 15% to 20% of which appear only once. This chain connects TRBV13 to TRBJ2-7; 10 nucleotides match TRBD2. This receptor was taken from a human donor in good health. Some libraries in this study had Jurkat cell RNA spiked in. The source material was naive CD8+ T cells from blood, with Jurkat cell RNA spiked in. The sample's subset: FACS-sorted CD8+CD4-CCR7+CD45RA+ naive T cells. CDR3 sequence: CASSSQREGRYEQYF. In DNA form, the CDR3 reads TGTGCCAGCAGCTCCCAGCGGGAGGGCCGGTACGAGCAGTACTTC.